This paragraph reports one TCR beta chain. CDR1 and CDR2 (germline): MGHDK, SYGVNS. With 5 bases clipped from V and 6 bases from J, the junction kept 8 bases outside the gene matches. The CDR3 has 15 amino acids. This sample was taken from a study of siplizumab effects on memory and regulatory T cells. The method was immunoSEQ multiplex PCR; TCRdb's version includes in-frame clones alone and lacks a portion of them. In the table there are tens of thousands of clones, 85% to 95% of which are singletons. The chain carries TRBV25-1 and TRBJ2-7; TRBD2 matches 12 bases. The sequencing input was CD8+ T cells sorted from blood. This receptor was taken from a human donor in good health. This chain's CDR3 is CASSPAASGGAEQYF. The CDR3 DNA reads TGTGCCAGCAGTCCTGCGGCTAGCGGGGGGGCCGAGCAGTACTTC.